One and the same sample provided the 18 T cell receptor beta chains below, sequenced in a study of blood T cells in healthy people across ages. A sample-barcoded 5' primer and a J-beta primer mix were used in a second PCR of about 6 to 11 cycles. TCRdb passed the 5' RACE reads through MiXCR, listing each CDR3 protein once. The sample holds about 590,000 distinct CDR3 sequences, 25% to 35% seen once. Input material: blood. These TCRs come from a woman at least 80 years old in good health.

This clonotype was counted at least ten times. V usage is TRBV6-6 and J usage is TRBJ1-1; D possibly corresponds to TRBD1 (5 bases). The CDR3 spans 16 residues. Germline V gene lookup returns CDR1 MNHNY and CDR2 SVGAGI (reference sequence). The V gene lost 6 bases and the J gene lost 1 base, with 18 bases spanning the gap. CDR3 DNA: TGTGCCAGCAGGCGCCCGGGGGGTCGAGGGAACACTGAAGCTTTCTTT. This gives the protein CASRRPGGRGNTEAFF.

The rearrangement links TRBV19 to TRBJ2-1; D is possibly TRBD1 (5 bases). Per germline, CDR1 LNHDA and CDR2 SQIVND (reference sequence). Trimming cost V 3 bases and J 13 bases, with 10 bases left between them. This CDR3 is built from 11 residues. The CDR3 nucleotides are TGTGCCAGTAGTATCCGAGACAGACAGTTCTTC. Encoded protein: CASSIRDRQFF.

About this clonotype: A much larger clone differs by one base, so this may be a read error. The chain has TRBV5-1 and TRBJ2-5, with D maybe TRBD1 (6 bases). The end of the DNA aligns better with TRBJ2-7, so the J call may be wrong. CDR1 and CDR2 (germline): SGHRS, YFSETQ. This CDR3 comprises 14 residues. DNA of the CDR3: TGCGCCAGCAGCTTGCAGGGGCCCTCCTGCGAGCAGTACTTC. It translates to CASSLQGPSCEQYF.

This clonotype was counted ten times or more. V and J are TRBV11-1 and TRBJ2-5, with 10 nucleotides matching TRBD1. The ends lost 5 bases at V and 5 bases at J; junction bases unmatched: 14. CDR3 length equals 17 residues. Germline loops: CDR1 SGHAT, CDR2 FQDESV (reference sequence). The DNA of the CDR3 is TGTGCCAGCAGCATATCGAAGAGACAGGGGGCCCGTGAGACCCAGTACTTC. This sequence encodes CASSISKRQGARETQYF.

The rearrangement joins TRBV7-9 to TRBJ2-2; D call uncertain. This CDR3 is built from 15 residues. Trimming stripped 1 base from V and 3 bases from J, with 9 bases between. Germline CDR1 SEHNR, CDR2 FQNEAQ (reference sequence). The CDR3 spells CASSLGYPYTGELFF. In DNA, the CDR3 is TGTGCCAGCAGCTTAGGCTATCCTTACACCGGGGAGCTGTTTTTT. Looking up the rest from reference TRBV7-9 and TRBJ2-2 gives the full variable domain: DTGVSQNPRHKITKRGQNVTFRCDPISEHNRLYWYRQTLGQGPEFLTYFQNEAQLEKSRLLSDRFSAERPKGSFSTLEIQRTEQGDSAMYLCASSLGYPYTGELFFGEGSRLTVL.

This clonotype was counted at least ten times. CDR3 DNA: TGCGCCAGCAGCTTAAACAGACCAAGGGGCACAGATACGCAGTATTTT. Amino acid sequence: CASSLNRPRGTDTQYF. V usage is TRBV5-1 and J usage is TRBJ2-3; the D is unclear. The V end lost 2 bases, the J end lost 1 base, and 14 bases lay between the germline ends. CDR1 SGHRS and CDR2 YFSETQ come from the germline V gene. CDR3 length: 16 residues.

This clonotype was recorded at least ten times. The CDR3 region has the DNA TGTGCCAGTTATGACAGGGCGACAGATACGCAGTATTTT. Amino acid sequence: CASYDRATDTQYF. The chain employs TRBV19 and TRBJ2-3; 7 bases match TRBD1. The junction had 5 bases not matched to a gene; V was cut back by 8 bases and J by 3 bases. The CDR3 loop spans 13 amino acids. The germline V gene encodes CDR1 LNHDA and CDR2 SQIVND (reference sequence).

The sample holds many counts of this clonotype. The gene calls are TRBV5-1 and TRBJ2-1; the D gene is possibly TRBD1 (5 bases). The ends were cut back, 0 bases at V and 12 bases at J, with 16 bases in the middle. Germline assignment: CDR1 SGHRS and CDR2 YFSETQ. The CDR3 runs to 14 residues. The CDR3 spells CASSLVLGALSQFF. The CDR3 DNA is TGCGCCAGCAGCTTGGTCCTTGGGGCCCTGTCGCAGTTCTTC.

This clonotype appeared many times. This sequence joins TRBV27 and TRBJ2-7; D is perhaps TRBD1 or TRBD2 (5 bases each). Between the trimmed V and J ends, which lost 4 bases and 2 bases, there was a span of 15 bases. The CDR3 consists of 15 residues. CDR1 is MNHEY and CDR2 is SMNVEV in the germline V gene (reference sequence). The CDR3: CASSSSGTVAYEQYF. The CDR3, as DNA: TGTGCCAGCAGTTCCTCTGGGACGGTGGCCTACGAGCAGTACTTC.

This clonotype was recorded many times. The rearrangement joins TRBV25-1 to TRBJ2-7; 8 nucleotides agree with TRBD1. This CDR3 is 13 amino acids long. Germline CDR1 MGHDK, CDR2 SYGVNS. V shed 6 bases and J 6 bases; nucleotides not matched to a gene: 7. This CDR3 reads CASRTGAYLEQYF. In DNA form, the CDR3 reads TGTGCCAGCAGGACAGGGGCTTATCTCGAGCAGTACTTC.

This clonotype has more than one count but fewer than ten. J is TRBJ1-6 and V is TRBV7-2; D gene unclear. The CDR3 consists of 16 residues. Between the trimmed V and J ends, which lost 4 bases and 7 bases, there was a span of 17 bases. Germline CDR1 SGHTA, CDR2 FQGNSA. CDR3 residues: CASSSSGRVSNSPLHF. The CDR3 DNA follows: TGTGCCAGCAGCTCTAGTGGGAGGGTAAGCAATTCACCCCTCCACTTT.

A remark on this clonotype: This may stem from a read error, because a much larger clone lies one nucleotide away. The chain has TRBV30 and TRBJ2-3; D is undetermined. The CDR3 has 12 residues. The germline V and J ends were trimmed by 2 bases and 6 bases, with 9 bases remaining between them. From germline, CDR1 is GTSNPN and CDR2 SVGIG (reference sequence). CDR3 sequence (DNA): TGTGCCTGGAGTATAAGCCCCGATACGCAGTATTTT. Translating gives CAWSISPDTQYF.

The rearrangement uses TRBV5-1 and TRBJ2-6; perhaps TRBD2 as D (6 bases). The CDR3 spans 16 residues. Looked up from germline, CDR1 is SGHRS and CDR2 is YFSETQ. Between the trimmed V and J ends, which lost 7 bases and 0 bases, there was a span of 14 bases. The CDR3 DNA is TGCGCCAGCTCGAAGGGAGGCAGCTCTGGGGCCAACGTCCTGACTTTC. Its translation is CASSKGGSSGANVLTF.

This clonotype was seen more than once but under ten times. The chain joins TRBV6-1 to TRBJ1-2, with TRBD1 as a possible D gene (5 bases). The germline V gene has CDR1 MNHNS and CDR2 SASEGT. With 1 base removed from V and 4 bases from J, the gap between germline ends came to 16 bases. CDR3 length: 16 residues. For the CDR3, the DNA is TGTGCCAGCAGTGAAGGATGGGAGGGGATGTCCTATGGCTACACCTTC. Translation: CASSEGWEGMSYGYTF.

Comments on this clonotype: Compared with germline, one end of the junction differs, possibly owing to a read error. CDR3 residues: CAGSLAIMNTEAFF. The CDR3 DNA sequence: TGCGCCGGCAGCTTGGCCATCATGAACACTGAAGCTTTCTTT. The chain is built from TRBV5-1 and TRBJ1-1; the D is unclear. Germline CDR1 reads SGHRS; CDR2 reads YFSETQ. CDR3 size: 14 residues.

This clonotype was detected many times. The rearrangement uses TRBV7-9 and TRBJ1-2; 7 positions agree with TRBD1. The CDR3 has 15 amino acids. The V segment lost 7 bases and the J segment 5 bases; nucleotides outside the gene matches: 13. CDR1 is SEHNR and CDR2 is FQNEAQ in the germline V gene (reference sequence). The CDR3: CASNTGDRHEYGYTF. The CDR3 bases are TGTGCCAGCAACACAGGGGACAGACACGAATATGGCTACACCTTC. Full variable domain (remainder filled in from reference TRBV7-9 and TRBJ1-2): DTGVSQNPRHKITKRGQNVTFRCDPISEHNRLYWYRQTLGQGPEFLTYFQNEAQLEKSRLLSDRFSAERPKGSFSTLEIQRTEQGDSAMYLCASNTGDRHEYGYTFGSGTRLTVV.

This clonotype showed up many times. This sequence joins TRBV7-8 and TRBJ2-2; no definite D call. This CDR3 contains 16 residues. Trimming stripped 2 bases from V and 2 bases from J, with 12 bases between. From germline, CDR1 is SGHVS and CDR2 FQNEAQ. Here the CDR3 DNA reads TGTGCCAGCAGCTTACTACGTGCTGTAAACACCGGGGAGCTGTTTTTT. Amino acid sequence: CASSLLRAVNTGELFF.

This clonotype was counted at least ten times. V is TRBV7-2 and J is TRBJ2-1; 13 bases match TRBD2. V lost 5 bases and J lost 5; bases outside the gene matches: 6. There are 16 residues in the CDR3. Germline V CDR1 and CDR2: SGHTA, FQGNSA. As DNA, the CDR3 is TGTGCCAGCAGCCGGGCACTAGCGGGGGGGAACAATGAGCAGTTCTTC. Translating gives CASSRALAGGNNEQFF.